These T cell receptor beta chains were read from a single sample in a study of blood T cell repertoires in COVID-19. TCRdb keeps only in-frame clones here, not all; method: immunoSEQ multiplex PCR. The sample lists hundreds of thousands of clones, approximately 87% occurring once. The specimen sequenced was peripheral blood. These receptors all come from a man in his 60s who had recovered from COVID-19. The CDR3 runs from the conserved cysteine through the conserved F or W. The D gene is left open where the match is weak. The size entry is marked missing in some rows and otherwise reads once, few, many or a size class.

TGTGCCACCATGCCAGGAGGGGTTGCCAATCAGCCCCAGCATTTT,CATMPGGVANQPQHF,TRBV28,.,.,TRBJ1-5
TGTGCCATCAGTGACGGACAGGGGGCTATACACGAGCAGTACTTC,CAISDGQGAIHEQYF,TRBV10-3,TRBD1,.,TRBJ2-7
TGTGCCAGCAGCCCATACGCGGAAGAGACCCAGTACTTC,CASSPYAEETQYF,TRBV7-9,.,.,TRBJ2-5
TGCGCCAGCAGCCCGGGACAGGGATACAATGAGCAGTTCTTC,CASSPGQGYNEQFF,TRBV5-1,TRBD1,.,TRBJ2-1
TGTGCCAGCGGGAGGAATAGCAATCAGCCCCAGCATTTT,CASGRNSNQPQHF,TRBV6-5,.,few,TRBJ1-5
TGTGCCTGGAGTGTTAGTGGGGCCACAGATACGCAGTATTTT,CAWSVSGATDTQYF,TRBV30,.,.,TRBJ2-3
TGCGCCAGCAGCTTCAGGGGGGCGAACACCGGGGAGCTGTTTTTT,CASSFRGANTGELFF,TRBV5-1,.,.,TRBJ2-2
TGCGCCAGCAGCCAAGCGGGAGGGAGTCCCTACGAGCAGTACTTC,CASSQAGGSPYEQYF,TRBV4-1,TRBD2,.,TRBJ2-7
TGTGCCAGCAGTTGGGGCAGGGTGAAAGGCTACACCTTC,CASSWGRVKGYTF,TRBV28,.,.,TRBJ1-2
TGTGCCAGCAGCTTACCTCCTAGCGGGAGGGGGAGAGAGACCCAGTACTTC,CASSLPPSGRGRETQYF,TRBV7-9,TRBD2,.,TRBJ2-5
TGTGCCAGCAGCACAAGACTAGCGGGGGCCCTCGCAGATACGCAGTATTTT,CASSTRLAGALADTQYF,TRBV7-2,TRBD2,.,TRBJ2-3
TGTGCCAGCAGCCGGGGGTTCGCTGACCTCACAGATACGCAGTATTTT,CASSRGFADLTDTQYF,TRBV5-6,.,once,TRBJ2-3
TGTGCCAGCTCACCTCAGACAAACACAGATACGCAGTATTTT,CASSPQTNTDTQYF,TRBV18,.,.,TRBJ2-3
TGCAGCGCCCCCGACAGGGGGCAAGGTGGCTACACCTTC,CSAPDRGQGGYTF,TRBV29-1,TRBD1,.,TRBJ1-2
TGTGCCAGCACCCTCATCGGAGGGGATACGCAGTATTTT,CASTLIGGDTQYF,TRBV6-5,.,few,TRBJ2-3
TGTGCCAGCAGCCCCAGTGGGAGTAACTACAATGAGCAGTTCTTC,CASSPSGSNYNEQFF,TRBV11-3,.,.,TRBJ2-1
TGTGCCTGGAATCCCCCAGGGCACATTGGATACAATGAGCAGTTCTTC,CAWNPPGHIGYNEQFF,TRBV30,.,.,TRBJ2-1
TGTGCCAGCAGTTACTCGACGCAGGGAAATCAGCCCCAGCATTTT,CASSYSTQGNQPQHF,TRBV6-5,.,.,TRBJ1-5
TGTGCCAGCAGCGGGCCTGAAGCTTTCTTT,CASSGPEAFF,TRBV7-9,.,.,TRBJ1-1
TGTGCCAGCACCAAGACAGCCTTAAACTATGGCTACACCTTC,CASTKTALNYGYTF,TRBV9,.,.,TRBJ1-2
TGCGCCAGCAGCCCGGCGGCGGGGGGTCAGCCCCAGCATTTT,CASSPAAGGQPQHF,TRBV5-1,.,.,TRBJ1-5
TGTGCCAGTAGTAGGCGAGGGCAACAAGAGACCCAGTACTTC,CASSRRGQQETQYF,TRBV19,.,.,TRBJ2-5
TGCGCCAGCAGCCGTGGGGGACAGACCTACGAGCAGTACTTC,CASSRGGQTYEQYF,TRBV4-1,TRBD1,.,TRBJ2-7
TGTGCCAGCAGTTACGGAGGGACCCAGTACTTC,CASSYGGTQYF,TRBV6-2/TRBV6-3,.,.,TRBJ2-5
TGTGCCAGCAGCTCATTCAGACAAGAGCAGTATTTT,CASSSFRQEQYF,TRBV11-2,.,.,TRBJ2-3
TGTGCCAGCAGCCGGACCGACAGCTACCTTAACTATGGCTACACCTTC,CASSRTDSYLNYGYTF,TRBV14,.,.,TRBJ1-2
TGTGCCAGCAGCGTGGCCCTGGGACTAGCGGAGCTCACTGATACGCAGTATTTT,CASSVALGLAELTDTQYF,TRBV9,TRBD2,.,TRBJ2-3
TGTGCCTGGAACAGGGGGATGCGCAATCAGCCCCAGCATTTT,CAWNRGMRNQPQHF,TRBV30,TRBD1,.,TRBJ1-5
TGTGCCAGCAGTCCTCTTCGTCAGCCCCAGCATTTT,CASSPLRQPQHF,TRBV12-3/TRBV12-4,.,.,TRBJ1-5
TGTGCCAGCAGCCAAGGACAGGGTAGAAACACTGAAGCTTTCTTT,CASSQGQGRNTEAFF,TRBV11-2,TRBD1,.,TRBJ1-1
TGTGCCAGCAGCTTAGGGACTAGCGGGCCTGTCACAGATACGCAGTATTTT,CASSLGTSGPVTDTQYF,TRBV7-6,TRBD2,.,TRBJ2-3
TGTGCCAGTACGGGGTTTAGCTCCTATAATTCACCCCTCCACTTT,CASTGFSSYNSPLHF,TRBV3-1/TRBV3-2,.,.,TRBJ1-6
TGCGCCAGCAGCTCGTACCCAGGGGGGCAAGAGACCCAGTACTTC,CASSSYPGGQETQYF,TRBV5-1,.,.,TRBJ2-5
TGTGCCAGCACCCGGGGGGCTCAGCCCCAGCATTTT,CASTRGAQPQHF,TRBV12-3/TRBV12-4,.,.,TRBJ1-5
TGTGCCAGCAGCTCTGGCAGGGGGGGAAACACCATATATTTT,CASSSGRGGNTIYF,TRBV7-2,TRBD1,.,TRBJ1-3
TGTGCCATCACCACGGACAGGGGATTCTACGAGCAGTACTTC,CAITTDRGFYEQYF,TRBV10-3,TRBD1,.,TRBJ2-7
TGTGCCACCCAAGCGGGACAGGGTAATTCACCCCTCCACTTT,CATQAGQGNSPLHF,TRBV10-3,TRBD1,.,TRBJ1-6
TGTGCCTGGAGTGTCGGGGAGGGAAGAGGCTACACCTTC,CAWSVGEGRGYTF,TRBV30,.,.,TRBJ1-2
TGTGCCAGCATCAGGGGGACGACTAGGAAAGAGACCCAGTACTTC,CASIRGTTRKETQYF,TRBV2,.,.,TRBJ2-5
TGTGCCAGCAGCACCGGGACTAGCGGGAGGGCCCCTGGGGCCAACGTCCTGACTTTC,CASSTGTSGRAPGANVLTF,TRBV9,TRBD2,.,TRBJ2-6
TGTGCCAGCAGCGTCAATGACGCGGCCCAGAACTACGAGCAGTACTTC,CASSVNDAAQNYEQYF,TRBV9,.,.,TRBJ2-7
TGTGCCAGCAGCAGGGACAGGGAGTCTGAAGCTTTCTTT,CASSRDRESEAFF,TRBV7-7,TRBD1,once,TRBJ1-1
TGTGCCAGCAGCTTGCTTCAGGGAGGTCTCGGAGGGTATGGCTACACCTTC,CASSLLQGGLGGYGYTF,TRBV5-4,.,.,TRBJ1-2
TGTGCCAGCAGTTGGGGACAGGGGGGCGATGAGCAGTTCTTC,CASSWGQGGDEQFF,TRBV7-7,TRBD1,.,TRBJ2-1
TGTGCCTGGAGGAAAAACAGGGGTAATTCACCCCTCCACTTT,CAWRKNRGNSPLHF,TRBV30,TRBD1,.,TRBJ1-6
TGTGCCAGCAGCGTCGACAGTGGAAACACCATATATTTT,CASSVDSGNTIYF,TRBV5-4,.,.,TRBJ1-3
TGTGCCAGCAGTTTGCGTCTCGCCTACGAGCAGTACTTC,CASSLRLAYEQYF,TRBV12-3/TRBV12-4,.,once,TRBJ2-7
TGTGCCAGCAGGGGAGGGTCCGGGGGAGGTGAAAAACTGTTTTTT,CASRGGSGGGEKLFF,TRBV6-5,.,.,TRBJ1-4
TGCAGCGTTGAAGTTTCGGGGGTGAACACTGAAGCTTTCTTT,CSVEVSGVNTEAFF,TRBV29-1,.,.,TRBJ1-1
TGTGCCAGCAGTGCGGGGATTATGAACACTGAAGCTTTCTTT,CASSAGIMNTEAFF,TRBV2,.,once,TRBJ1-1
TGTGCCAGCAGTTATGGAGGCACAGATACGCAGTATTTT,CASSYGGTDTQYF,TRBV6-6,.,.,TRBJ2-3
TGTGCCAGCAGCGGACCCGACGGGGTCTCTGGAAACACCATATATTTT,CASSGPDGVSGNTIYF,TRBV7-2,.,few,TRBJ1-3
TGTGCCAGTAGTTCGGGACAGGGGAGAAGAAACACCATATATTTT,CASSSGQGRRNTIYF,TRBV19,TRBD1,.,TRBJ1-3
TGTGCCAGCAGCAATGGGGACAGACCCACAGATACGCAGTATTTT,CASSNGDRPTDTQYF,TRBV21-1,.,.,TRBJ2-3
TGTGCCAGCAGATCGGACAGGGGATATGGAGGCTACACCTTC,CASRSDRGYGGYTF,TRBV11-1,TRBD1,.,TRBJ1-2
TGCAGCGTTGACAGCAGGGGGGAGAGGAACACCATATATTTT,CSVDSRGERNTIYF,TRBV29-1,TRBD1,.,TRBJ1-3
TGTGCCAGCAGCCCACTCAGGCAGGGTGGCAATTCACCCCTCCACTTT,CASSPLRQGGNSPLHF,TRBV7-2,.,.,TRBJ1-6
TGTGCCAGCCAAGAACTAGTGGCGGCGTACGAGCAGTACTTC,CASQELVAAYEQYF,TRBV28,.,.,TRBJ2-7
TGTGCCAGCAGCCTTTTCCCGGGATGGGGGAACACCGGGGAGCTGTTTTTT,CASSLFPGWGNTGELFF,TRBV3-1/TRBV3-2,.,.,TRBJ2-2
TGTGCCAGCCGCCAGACAGCTAACTATGGCTACACCTTC,CASRQTANYGYTF,TRBV12-3/TRBV12-4,.,.,TRBJ1-2